Sequencing of this TCR beta chain was carried out in a study of OX40 agonist ivuxolimab in advanced cancers. Study-wide background: Patients' therapy was ivuxolimab, an antibody that acts as an agonist of OX40 (CD134). Earlier treatment with anti-PD-1, anti-PD-L1 or anti-CTLA-4 was permitted, and roughly 40% had received some. Study-level findings and limits: Low normalized T-cell clonal expansion was also seen in some nonresponders.

Assay used: immunoSEQ multiplex PCR; TCRdb lists only in-frame clones, some missing. The data show just under 95,000 clones, with roughly 91% seen just once and about 0.33% held by the top ten. The V segment lost 1 base and the J segment 7 bases; nucleotides outside the gene matches: 2. Germline V lookup: CDR1 SGHRS, CDR2 YFSETQ. The CDR3 runs 14 residues. As concerns this clone: What it binds is not known.

The chain combines TRBV5-1 with TRBJ2-1; 10 bases are shared with TRBD2. The sequence derives from an adult with an advanced solid tumor such as melanoma, head and neck, liver or kidney cancer. The sequencing used CD4+ or CD8+ T cells sorted from blood, collected in a trial of the OX40 agonist ivuxolimab. The CDR3 is CASSLSGGVNEQFF. CDR3 DNA sequence: TGCGCCAGCAGCTTGAGCGGGGGGGTAAATGAGCAGTTCTTC.